This TCR beta chain comes out of a study of T cells in women clearing cervical HPV infection. Looking at the study overall: Women with histologically confirmed HPV16-related CIN3 or worse, 2 with invasive cancer, served as cases. Cases' blood sampling followed lesion detection by median about 150 days (90 to 200). Control women cleared a single incident HPV16 infection within 12 months.

The data were produced by immunoSEQ multiplex PCR, yet TCRdb's version contains in-frame clones alone and is incomplete. Its table lists 40,000 to 60,000 clones. The specimen sequenced was blood buffy coat. The origin of this receptor is a woman between 18 and 69 years old with a cervical HPV16 infection that either progressed to CIN3+ or cleared (not recorded which).

The DNA read from the CDR3 is TGTGCCAGCAGCCAACTGGGACAGGGAATCGACGAG. It is translated as CASSQLGQGIDE. The CDR3 in full is CASSQLGQGIDEQYF. V usage is TRBV7-9 and J usage is TRBJ2-7, with 9 nucleotides matching TRBD1. The read comes to an end 3 residues before the CDR3 does, leaving the germline J gene to fill in the end. The J segment lost 5 bases and the V segment lost 5 bases, leaving 10 bases of the junction unmatched. The germline CDR1 and CDR2 sequences are SEHNR and FQNEAQ (reference sequence). The CDR3 contains 15 residues.